What follows are 8 T cell receptor beta chains derived from one specimen sequenced in a study of blood T cell repertoires in COVID-19. The table came from immunoSEQ multiplex PCR; TCRdb's copy has only in-frame clones and leaves some out. The repertoire holds a few hundred thousand clones, with around four fifths as singletons. Sequenced sample: peripheral blood. The receptors shown here come from a woman aged 50 to 60 with acute or convalescent COVID-19.

V is TRBV30 and J is TRBJ2-6; D is uncertain. The V and J ends lost 2 bases and 1 base respectively, with 6 bases between them. In germline, CDR1 is GTSNPN, CDR2 SVGIG (reference sequence). This CDR3 contains 14 residues. The CDR3 coding sequence is TGTGCCTGGAGTTATCGGTCTGGGGCCAACGTCCTGACTTTC. This translates into CAWSYRSGANVLTF.

This clone was seen a handful of times. The rearrangement links TRBV24-1 to TRBJ2-7; D gene uncertain. This CDR3 spans 16 amino acids. CDR1 and CDR2 (germline): KGHDR, SFDVKD. Between the trimmed V and J ends, which lost 5 bases and 3 bases, there was a span of 19 bases. The CDR3 DNA sequence: TGTGCCACCAGTGCTCCCCCGGTGGGCCTCTACTACGAGCAGTACTTC. It translates to CATSAPPVGLYYEQYF.

V usage is TRBV12-3 or TRBV12-4 and J usage is TRBJ1-2, with D hard to call. This CDR3 region has 12 residues. V was cut by 3 bases and J by 8 bases, with 10 bases left in between. CDR3 nucleotides: TGTGCCAGCAGTTTTAGAGCTTCCGGCTACACCTTC. Translation: CASSFRASGYTF.

This clone came up once. The chain carries TRBV6-1 and TRBJ2-3, with TRBD1 as a possible D gene (5 bases). The better agreement between TRBJ1-5 and the DNA end casts doubt on the J call. The CDR3 spans 16 residues. Germline loops: CDR1 MNHNS, CDR2 SASEGT. CDR3 region: CASSEGGPRDYSSQHF. CDR3 nucleotides: TGTGCCAGCAGTGAAGGCGGCCCCAGGGATTATAGTAGTCAGCATTTT.

The rearrangement joins TRBV19 to TRBJ2-3; possibly TRBD2 for D (5 bases). The CDR3 runs to 14 residues. Trimming took 4 bases from V and 0 from J, leaving 8 bases between them. CDR1 and CDR2 (germline): LNHDA, SQIVND (reference sequence). CDR3: CASSSRGSTDTQYF. The DNA of the CDR3 is TGTGCCAGTAGTAGCCGGGGAAGCACAGATACGCAGTATTTT.

This chain uses TRBV5-4 with TRBJ2-3; 11 positions match TRBD2. Per germline, CDR1 SGHNT and CDR2 YYREEE (reference sequence). Trimming removed 8 bases from V and 4 bases from J; junction bases left unmatched: 9. The CDR3 has 15 residues. The CDR3 loop is CASQPGLADADTQYF. The CDR3 nucleotides read TGTGCCAGTCAGCCGGGACTAGCGGATGCAGATACGCAGTATTTT.

The J gene is TRBJ1-1, the V gene TRBV12-3 or TRBV12-4; D unresolved. The CDR3 extends over 12 amino acids. The germline V and J ends were trimmed by 5 bases and 4 bases, with 8 bases remaining between them. The CDR3 DNA follows: TGTGCCAGCAGTCCACATGGCACTGAAGCTTTCTTT. Translated: CASSPHGTEAFF.

This clone was recorded a few times. The chain couples TRBV2 to TRBJ2-5; possibly TRBD1 for D (6 bases). The V gene's germline CDR1 is SNHLY and CDR2 FYNNEI. With 3 bases removed from V and 7 bases from J, the gap between germline ends came to 21 bases. CDR3 length: 16 amino acids. As DNA, the CDR3 is TGTGCCAGCAGTGAGCTTTTTAGGACGTCACAGGGGACCCAGTACTTC. Protein: CASSELFRTSQGTQYF.